The entry below gives a single TCR beta chain sequence along with its context. Its antigen remains unknown. This sample was taken from a study of regulatory T cells in long-lasting Graves disease. The CDR3 extends over 13 amino acids. V lost 5 bases and J 2 bases, leaving 10 bases between the germline ends. CDR3-region Arm-PCR and iRepertoire HTBI primers produced the TCR beta libraries. TCRdb independently ran MiXCR on the multiplex PCR reads; one entry per CDR3 protein. The repertoire has about 240,000 distinct CDR3 sequences, 20% to 25% of them found once; the top ten carry roughly 13%. Findings and limits, study-wide: TRBV28, TRBJ1-2 and TRBJ2-5 emerged as the favored segments in persistent disease. Newly diagnosed Graves' patients exceeded persistent ones in TCR diversity.

Time point indicated: newly diagnosed GD, antithyroid drugs for less than 3 months. Making the TCR library involved RNA that had been extracted from PBMCs. The patient group derived from an endocrinology department in Xi'an, China. The sample consisted of peripheral blood mononuclear cells (PBMCs), taken at new diagnosis, from a patient treated with antithyroid drugs. This receptor was taken from a female donor with Graves disease. This sequence joins TRBV12-3 or TRBV12-4 and TRBJ2-7, with D perhaps given as TRBD1 or TRBD2 (6 bases each). The DNA of the CDR3 is TGTGCCAGCAGTGGGGGGCAGACCTACGAGCAGTACTTC. Translated: CASSGGQTYEQYF.